The rows below give T cell receptor beta chains drawn from one sample of a study of CD8 T cells in Susac syndrome. A single record per CDR3 protein comes from TCRdb applying MiXCR to the immunoSEQ multiplex PCR reads. The repertoire consists of some 260,000 distinct CDR3 sequences, with about 94% occurring once and the leading ten covering around 0.07%. Sequencing was carried out using CD4+ T cells from PBMCs. The receptors originated from a human donor with multiple sclerosis. CDR3s include the opening cysteine and the closing phenylalanine or tryptophan. The D gene is left open where the match is weak. The size entry is marked missing in some rows and otherwise reads once, few, many or a size class.

cdr3_aa,cdr3_nt,cdr3_length,j_call,clone_size,v_call,d_call
CASSQDRSGGGLETQYF,TGCGCCAGCAGCCAAGATAGGAGCGGGGGTGGCTTAGAGACCCAGTACTTC,17,TRBJ2-5,-,TRBV4-1,TRBD2
CASSLESRSPTDTQYF,TGTGCCAGCAGCTTAGAATCGCGGAGCCCCACAGATACGCAGTATTTT,16,TRBJ2-3,-,TRBV11-3,-
CASSSSGRSTGELFF,TGTGCCAGCAGCTCTAGCGGGAGAAGTACCGGGGAGCTGTTTTTT,15,TRBJ2-2,-,TRBV12-3/TRBV12-4,TRBD2
CASSPGQGAHGEAFF,TGTGCCAGCAGCCCTGGGCAGGGGGCGCATGGTGAAGCTTTCTTT,15,TRBJ1-1,-,TRBV7-9,TRBD1
CASSRTRTGGSNQPQHF,TGTGCCAGCAGTCGTACAAGGACAGGCGGAAGCAATCAGCCCCAGCATTTT,17,TRBJ1-5,once,TRBV6-1,TRBD1
CASSLEGTGNEKLFF,TGCGCCAGCAGCTTGGAAGGGACGGGGAATGAAAAACTGTTTTTT,15,TRBJ1-4,once,TRBV5-1,-
CATSNRTGRLEKLFF,TGTGCCACCAGTAATAGGACAGGGCGGTTGGAAAAACTGTTTTTT,15,TRBJ1-4,-,TRBV24-1,TRBD1
CASSLEARPGTEAFF,TGTGCCAGCAGCTTGGAGGCCAGGCCGGGCACTGAAGCTTTCTTT,15,TRBJ1-1,-,TRBV5-4,-
CASRAEGRGTDTQYF,TGTGCCAGCAGGGCCGAGGGTAGAGGCACAGATACGCAGTATTTT,15,TRBJ2-3,once,TRBV27,-
CSWISTDTQYF,TGCAGTTGGATTAGCACAGATACGCAGTATTTT,11,TRBJ2-3,-,TRBV29-1,-
CASSLNADRNEQYF,TGCGCCAGCAGCCTTAACGCGGACAGGAACGAGCAGTACTTC,14,TRBJ2-7,once,TRBV5-1,TRBD1
CASSLTQGSNQPQHF,TGTGCCAGCAGTTTAACACAGGGTAGCAATCAGCCCCAGCATTTT,15,TRBJ1-5,-,TRBV12-3/TRBV12-4,-
CASTKRLGQGIGGYTF,TGTGCCAGCACTAAGCGGTTGGGACAGGGGATCGGTGGCTACACCTTC,16,TRBJ1-2,once,TRBV28,TRBD1
CAWSRTGVTDTQYF,TGTGCCTGGAGTCGGACAGGGGTCACAGATACGCAGTATTTT,14,TRBJ2-3,-,TRBV30,TRBD1
CASSLPGQYNEQFF,TGTGCCAGCAGCTTACCGGGACAGTACAATGAGCAGTTCTTC,14,TRBJ2-1,-,TRBV13,TRBD1
CASSLNPGTDTQYF,TGTGCCAGCAGCTTAAATCCGGGAACAGATACGCAGTATTTT,14,TRBJ2-3,few,TRBV7-3,-
CASSIEGLAGLTYNEQFF,TGTGCCAGTAGTATAGAAGGACTAGCGGGACTCACCTACAATGAGCAGTTCTTC,18,TRBJ2-1,-,TRBV19,TRBD2
CASSLSQVSYEQYF,TGCGCCAGCAGCTTGAGCCAGGTCTCCTACGAGCAGTACTTC,14,TRBJ2-7,-,TRBV5-1,-
CASSSSRLTSGRPTGELFF,TGTGCCAGCAGCTCGAGTCGGTTGACTAGCGGGAGACCCACCGGGGAGCTGTTTTTT,19,TRBJ2-2,-,TRBV11-3,TRBD2
CASRTGYSPLHF,TGTGCCAGCAGAACGGGGTACTCACCCCTCCACTTT,12,TRBJ1-6,-,TRBV2,-
CASSQDQGGSNQPQHF,TGCGCCAGCAGCCAAGATCAAGGGGGTAGCAATCAGCCCCAGCATTTT,16,TRBJ1-5,once,TRBV4-1,-
CASSYPSTVYEGYTF,TGTGCCAGCAGCTATCCCTCGACAGTATATGAGGGCTACACCTTC,15,TRBJ1-2,-,TRBV5-4,-
CASSPAGETEAFF,TGTGCCAGCTCACCAGCGGGGGAGACTGAAGCTTTCTTT,13,TRBJ1-1,-,TRBV18,-
CASSSTSGGTYEQYF,TGTGCCAGCAGTTCTACTAGCGGGGGGACCTACGAGCAGTACTTC,15,TRBJ2-7,-,TRBV12-3/TRBV12-4,TRBD2
CASSYGDSQETQYF,TGTGCCAGCAGTTACGGAGATTCTCAAGAGACCCAGTACTTC,14,TRBJ2-5,-,TRBV6-5,-